This T cell receptor beta chain is drawn from a study of shared clonotypes between healthy human individuals. Across the whole study: Those who served as donors were a couple of women and a few men between the ages of 18 and 49. Each donor's CD4 naive and CD4 memory cells filled three plates apiece, CD8 naive two, and CD8 memory one. Study-wide points: Naive CD4 clonotypes were shared across several donors at around 5%.

The CDR3 runs 15 residues. V was trimmed by 0 bases and J by 5 bases, leaving 11 bases between them. Germline loops: CDR1 KGHSH, CDR2 LQKENI. About this clone itself: No antigen is known for it.

The repertoire was sequenced with immunoSEQ multiplex PCR; TCRdb's copy has only in-frame clones and lacks some. The sample lists 2,500,000 or so clones, 90% to 95% occurring once. The source is a man aged 18 to 30 in good health. The chain uses TRBV18 and TRBJ2-1; D is possibly TRBD2 (6 bases). The sequenced material came from naive CD4+ T cells sorted from blood. Stated subset: CD45RA+ positively selected. CDR3 sequence (DNA): TGTGCCAGCTCACCACCGGGGGGAGCAGACAATGAGCAGTTCTTC. Amino acids: CASSPPGGADNEQFF.